These T cell receptor beta chains were read from a single sample in a study of patients and donors after allogeneic stem cell transplantation. In TCRdb, the RT-PCR reads were re-called with MiXCR into one record per CDR3 protein. This sample has about a million distinct CDR3 sequences, with roughly 18% found just once. The sample consisted of blood, either unsorted or a sorted T cell fraction (not recorded which). These receptors all stem from a human donor who was either an allogeneic HSCT recipient or a stem cell or donor lymphocyte infusion donor (not recorded which). It is not recorded whose cells these are; they may come from a transplant donor. CDR3s include the opening cysteine and the closing phenylalanine or tryptophan. D genes are given only for firm matches. For some rows the clone size is stated as once, few or many, or as a class when expanded; others skip it.

J gene	V gene	clone size	D gene	CDR3 DNA	CDR3 protein
TRBJ2-4	TRBV4-3	.	.	TGCGTCAGCAGCCAGGAACTAGGAAGAAACATTCAGTACTTC	CVSSQELGRNIQYF
TRBJ2-5	TRBV20-1	.	TRBD2	TGCAGTGGGATTAGCGGGGGGGCCGATCCTGGGGAGACCCAGTACTTC	CSGISGGADPGETQYF
TRBJ1-5	TRBV12-3/TRBV12-4	few	.	TGTGCCAGCACCGGGGGAGTCGGAAGTCAGCCCCAGCATTTT	CASTGGVGSQPQHF
TRBJ2-2	TRBV2	.	.	TGTGCCAGCAGTGAGCCTCAGGCAAACACCGGGGAGCTGTTTTTT	CASSEPQANTGELFF
TRBJ2-1	TRBV9	few	TRBD2	TGTGCCAGCAGCGTAAGACTAGCGGGGAAAATCAATGAGCAGTTCTTC	CASSVRLAGKINEQFF
TRBJ2-7	TRBV5-1	.	TRBD2	TGCGCCAGCAGCTCATTGACCAGACTAGCCAGGCATGAGGAGCAGTACTTC	CASSSLTRLARHEEQYF
TRBJ2-1	TRBV5-8	few	.	TGTGCCAGCAGCGGGTGGAACGGGATTTCCTACAATGAGCAGTTCTTC	CASSGWNGISYNEQFF
TRBJ1-6	TRBV20-1	many	TRBD1	TGCAGTGCTAGAGCGGCAGGGGGTAATTCACCCCTCCACTTT	CSARAAGGNSPLHF
TRBJ2-7	TRBV11-1	few	.	TGTGCCAGCAGCCCGATGGGGGGTCTAGGCTACGAGCAGTACTTC	CASSPMGGLGYEQYF
TRBJ2-7	TRBV28	few	.	TGTGCCAGCAGTTCGCCCGACCTACAGGGTCGATACGAGCAGTACTTC	CASSSPDLQGRYEQYF
TRBJ1-1	TRBV5-1	.	.	TGCGCCAGCAGCTTGGGCCTCGGAAGGGTGAACACTGAAGCTTTCTTT	CASSLGLGRVNTEAFF
TRBJ1-3	TRBV7-2	few	.	TGTGCCAGCAGCAAGACGGACCAGGTTGGAAACACCATATATTTT	CASSKTDQVGNTIYF
TRBJ2-7	TRBV7-3	few	.	TGTGCCAGCAGCTTAACACGCGACAGCTCCTACGAGCAGTACTTC	CASSLTRDSSYEQYF
TRBJ1-2	TRBV6-2/TRBV6-3	.	.	TGTGCCAGCCTTCTACGTGACAGTAGAAACTATGGCTACACCTTC	CASLLRDSRNYGYTF
TRBJ2-5	TRBV29-1	.	.	TGCAGCGTTGTATGGAGTCCCAGCCGAGAGACCCAGTACTTC	CSVVWSPSRETQYF
TRBJ2-1	TRBV20-1	few	.	TGCAGTGCTAGTTCTGGCACCTACAATGAGCAGTTCTTC	CSASSGTYNEQFF
TRBJ2-7	TRBV6-1	few	.	TGTGCCAGCAGCCGGAACGCTGGCAACTACGAGCAGTACTTC	CASSRNAGNYEQYF
TRBJ2-7	TRBV7-3	few	TRBD1	TGTGCCAGCAGCCCCAAAACCGGGACAGGCCCTTCCTACGAGCAGTACTTC	CASSPKTGTGPSYEQYF
TRBJ1-2	TRBV29-1	few	.	TGCAGCGTTGGTGTGGCAGGGGTGTACGGCTACACCTTC	CSVGVAGVYGYTF
TRBJ2-3	TRBV7-9	few	.	TGTGCCAGCAGCCGGGGGAGCGCTGTGGCAGATACGCAGTATTTT	CASSRGSAVADTQYF
TRBJ1-4	TRBV20-1	.	.	TGCAGTGCTTATCGACCGGAGGCTAATGAAAAACTGTTTTTT	CSAYRPEANEKLFF
TRBJ2-5	TRBV5-6	.	TRBD2	TGTGCCAGCAGGCTAATAGCGGGAGGAGGCAGGTACCAAGAGACCCAGTACTTC	CASRLIAGGGRYQETQYF
TRBJ2-3	TRBV7-2	few	TRBD2	TGTGCCAGCAGCTTAGCCCCCCTCACTAGCGGGGGCTACACAGATACGCAGTATTTT	CASSLAPLTSGGYTDTQYF